Detailed here is one T cell receptor (beta chain). It has no known antigen specificity. Base quality data are lacking; no much larger clone is found one base away. This entry is derived from a study of T cell changes during pregnancy in multiple sclerosis (dated by TCRdb to between 2019 and 2020). Regarding the complete study: In women with multiple sclerosis, the researchers looked at how the T cell repertoire shifted as pregnancy progressed.

V is reduced by 3 bases and J by 4 bases, leaving a spacing of 9 bases between them. There are 13 amino acids in the CDR3, from cysteine to phenylalanine inclusive. The retained sequence is limited to the CDR3, 39 bases, with the frame set at the first base. The germline V gene supplies CDR1 MGHDK and CDR2 SYGVNS. The library was made by the immunoSEQ multiplex PCR assay. As stored in TCRdb, this immuneACCESS dataset retains in-frame rearrangements with V and J assigned. A fraction of the clones does not appear; measured against another copy, unresolved V genes explain less than half of the discrepancy, and the remainder lacks a known reason. The table for this sample lists about 60,000 clones; around 93% of them were counted only once. The top ten clonotypes cover under 5% of the sample.

Sequencing used CD8+ T cells from peripheral blood mononuclear cells, obtained in the second trimester of pregnancy. The origin of this receptor is a female donor with multiple sclerosis, enrolled in a pregnancy study. The rearrangement combines TRBV25-1 with TRBJ1-2, and the D gene may be TRBD1, 5 bases matching. The nucleotides read TGTGCCAGCAGTGAGGCAGGGATCTATGGCTACACCTTC. Translated, this is CASSEAGIYGYTF.